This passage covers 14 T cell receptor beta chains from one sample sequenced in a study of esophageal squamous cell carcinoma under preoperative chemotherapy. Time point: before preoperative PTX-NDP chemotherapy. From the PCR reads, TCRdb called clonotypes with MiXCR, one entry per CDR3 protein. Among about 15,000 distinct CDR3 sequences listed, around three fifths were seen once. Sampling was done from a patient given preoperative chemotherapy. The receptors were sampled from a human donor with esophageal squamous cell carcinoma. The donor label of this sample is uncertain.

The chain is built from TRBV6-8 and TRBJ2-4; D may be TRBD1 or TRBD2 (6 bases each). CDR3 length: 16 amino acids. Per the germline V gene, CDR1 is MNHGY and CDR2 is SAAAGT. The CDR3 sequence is CPSSESGTGAKNTQYF. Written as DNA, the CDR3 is TGTCCGAGCAGTGAATCGGGGACGGGGGCCAAAAACACGCAGTACTTC.

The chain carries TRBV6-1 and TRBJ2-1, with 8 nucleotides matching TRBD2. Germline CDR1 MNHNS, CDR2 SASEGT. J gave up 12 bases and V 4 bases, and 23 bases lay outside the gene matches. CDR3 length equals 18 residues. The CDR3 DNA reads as TGTGCCAGCAGTGGGAGAGAGCGGGAGCCGTCGCCCTACAATACGCAGTTCTTC. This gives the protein CASSGREREPSPYNTQFF.

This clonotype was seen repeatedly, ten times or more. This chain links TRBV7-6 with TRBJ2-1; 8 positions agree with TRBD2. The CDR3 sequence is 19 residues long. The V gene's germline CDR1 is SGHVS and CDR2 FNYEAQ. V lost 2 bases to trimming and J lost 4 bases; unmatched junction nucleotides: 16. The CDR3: CASSLKRGSPVVVYNEQFF. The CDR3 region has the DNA TGTGCCAGCAGCTTAAAGCGGGGGAGCCCGGTTGTGGTGTACAATGAGCAGTTCTTC.

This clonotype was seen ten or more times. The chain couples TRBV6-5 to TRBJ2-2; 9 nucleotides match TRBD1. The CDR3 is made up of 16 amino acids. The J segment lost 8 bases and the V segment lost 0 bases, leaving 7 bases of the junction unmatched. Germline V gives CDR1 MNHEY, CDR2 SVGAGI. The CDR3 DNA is TGTGCCAGCAGTTACTCGGGACAGGGTCCTTCTGGGGAGCTGTTTTTT. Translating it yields CASSYSGQGPSGELFF.

CDR3 DNA: TGTGCCAGCAGTGAACAACCAAGCTATGAGCAGTTCTTC. The encoded protein is CASSEQPSYEQFF. This sequence joins TRBV6-1 and TRBJ2-1, with unresolved D. The CDR3 loop spans 13 amino acids. Between the trimmed V and J ends, which lost 2 bases and 8 bases, there was a span of 10 bases. The germline gives CDR1 MNHNS, CDR2 SASEGT.

This CDR3 is CASSEYAPTGELFF. The CDR3 DNA reads as TGTGCCAGCAGTGAATATGCCCCCACCGGGGAGCTGTTTTTT. The chain carries TRBV6-4 and TRBJ2-2; D is undetermined. This CDR3 has 14 amino acids. From germline, CDR1 is MRHNA and CDR2 SNTAGT. Trimming removed 3 bases from V and 4 bases from J, with 9 bases in between.

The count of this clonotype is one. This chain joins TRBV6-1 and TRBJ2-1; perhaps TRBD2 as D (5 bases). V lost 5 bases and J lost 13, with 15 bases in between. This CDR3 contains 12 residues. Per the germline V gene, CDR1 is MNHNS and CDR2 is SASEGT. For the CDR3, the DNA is TGTGCCAGCAGTACCACTGGGGAGACCCAGTTCTTC. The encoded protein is CASSTTGETQFF.

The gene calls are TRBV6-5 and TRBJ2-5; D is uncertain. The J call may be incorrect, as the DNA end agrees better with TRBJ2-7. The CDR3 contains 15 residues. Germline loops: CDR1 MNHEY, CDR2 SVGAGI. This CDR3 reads CASSFQSGPSYEQYF. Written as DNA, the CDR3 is TGTGCCAGCAGTTTCCAATCGGGTCCTTCCTACGAGCAGTACTTC.

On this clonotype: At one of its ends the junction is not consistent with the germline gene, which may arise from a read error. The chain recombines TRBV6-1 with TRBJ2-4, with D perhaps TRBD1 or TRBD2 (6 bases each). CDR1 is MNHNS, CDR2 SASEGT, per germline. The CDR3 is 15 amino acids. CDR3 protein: CARGSGGRDQDIQYF. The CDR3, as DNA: TGTGCCAGGGGTTCCGGGGGCCGGGACCAGGACATCCAGTACTTC.

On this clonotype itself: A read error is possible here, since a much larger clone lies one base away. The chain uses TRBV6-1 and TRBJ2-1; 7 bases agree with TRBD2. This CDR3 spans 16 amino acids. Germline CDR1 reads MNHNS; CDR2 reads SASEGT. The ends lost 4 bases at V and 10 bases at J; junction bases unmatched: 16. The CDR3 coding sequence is TGTGCCAGCAGTGGGGGGGGGGGTAGTCAGAACTACGAGCAGTTCTTC. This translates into CASSGGGGSQNYEQFF.

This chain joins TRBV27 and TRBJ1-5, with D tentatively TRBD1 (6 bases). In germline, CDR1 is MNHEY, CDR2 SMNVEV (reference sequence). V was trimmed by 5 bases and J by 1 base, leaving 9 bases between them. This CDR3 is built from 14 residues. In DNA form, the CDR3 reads TGTGCCAGCAGTAGGGGGTTAAGCAATCAGCCCCAGCATTTT. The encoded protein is CASSRGLSNQPQHF.

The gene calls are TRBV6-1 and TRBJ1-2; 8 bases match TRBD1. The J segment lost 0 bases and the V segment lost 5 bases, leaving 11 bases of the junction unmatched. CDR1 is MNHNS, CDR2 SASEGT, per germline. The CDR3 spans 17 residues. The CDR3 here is CASSTRTGRRANYGYTF. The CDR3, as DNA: TGTGCCAGCAGTACCCGGACAGGGAGGAGGGCTAACTATGGCTACACCTTC.

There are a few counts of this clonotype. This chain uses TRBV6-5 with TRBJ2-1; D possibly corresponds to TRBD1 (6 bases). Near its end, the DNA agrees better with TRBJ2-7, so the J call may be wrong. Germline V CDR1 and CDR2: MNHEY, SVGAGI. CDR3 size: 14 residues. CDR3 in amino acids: CASSLRDTTYEQYF. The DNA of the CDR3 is TGTGCCAGCAGTTTACGGGACACTACCTACGAGCAGTACTTC.

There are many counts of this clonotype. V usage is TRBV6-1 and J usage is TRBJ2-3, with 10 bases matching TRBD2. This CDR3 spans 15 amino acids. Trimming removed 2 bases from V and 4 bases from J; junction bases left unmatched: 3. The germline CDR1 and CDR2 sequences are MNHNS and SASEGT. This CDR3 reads CASSELAGAPDTQYF. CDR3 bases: TGTGCCAGCAGTGAACTAGCGGGAGCCCCAGATACGCAGTATTTT.